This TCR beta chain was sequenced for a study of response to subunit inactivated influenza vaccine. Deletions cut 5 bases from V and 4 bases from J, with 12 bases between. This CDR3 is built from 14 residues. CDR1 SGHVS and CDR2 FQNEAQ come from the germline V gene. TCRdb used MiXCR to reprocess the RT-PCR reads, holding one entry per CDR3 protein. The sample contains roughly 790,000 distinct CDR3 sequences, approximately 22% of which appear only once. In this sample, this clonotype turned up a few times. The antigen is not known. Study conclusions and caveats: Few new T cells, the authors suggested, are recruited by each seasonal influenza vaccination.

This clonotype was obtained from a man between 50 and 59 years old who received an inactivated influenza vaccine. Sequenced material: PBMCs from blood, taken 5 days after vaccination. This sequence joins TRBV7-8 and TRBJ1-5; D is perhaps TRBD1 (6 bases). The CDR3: CASSPDRYNQPQHF. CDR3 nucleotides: TGTGCCAGCAGCCCTGACAGGTATAATCAGCCCCAGCATTTT.